This TCR beta chain was profiled in a study of T cells after yellow fever vaccination. TCRdb re-analysed the 5' RACE reads in MiXCR, keeping a single row per CDR3 protein. The table has roughly 240,000 distinct CDR3 sequences, approximately 6.8% seen once. V was shortened by 4 bases and J by 3 bases, with 8 bases between the two germline ends. CDR3 length: 13 residues. Germline CDR1 SGHNT, CDR2 YYREEE (reference sequence). The chain links TRBV5-4 to TRBJ2-1; no firm D call. This clonotype was obtained from a man between 25 and 39 years old who received the YFV17D yellow fever vaccine. Material: CD4+ T cells sorted from PBMCs, obtained on the day of the yellow fever booster vaccination. The CDR3 nucleotides read TGTGCCAGCAGCCCGGAGTACTACAATGAGCAGTTCTTC. Its translation: CASSPEYYNEQFF.